This TCR beta chain was recovered during a study of blood T cell repertoires in COVID-19. Study-level information: Some COVID-19 samples were acute and others convalescent; all came from the United States, Italy and Spain. The analysed material was cDNA or gDNA that came from T cells, B-cell-depleted T cells, or PBMCs.

How the authors handled the data: The authors estimated nucleated cell counts from reference gene primer amplification. The assay was immunoSEQ multiplex PCR, and TCRdb's table has in-frame clones only and misses some. V and J calls and clone size are those listed in that table; D and trimming were worked out from the DNA. Of a few hundred thousand clones listed, just under 90% are singletons. J was trimmed by 3 bases and V by 2 bases; bases with no gene match: 5. CDR1 and CDR2 from the germline V gene are SGDLS and YYNGEE. The CDR3 extends over 16 amino acids. This TCR was recovered from a man between 60 and 75 years old who had recovered from COVID-19. The sample taken for sequencing was peripheral blood. The rearrangement joins TRBV9 to TRBJ2-1, with 10 bases matching TRBD2. The CDR3 sequence is CASSVSGLADYNEQFF. The CDR3 bases are TGTGCCAGCAGCGTTTCAGGACTAGCGGACTACAATGAGCAGTTCTTC.